This TCR beta chain was identified in a study of T cells expressing NK-cell markers. Study at large: In the group of eight sequenced donors, seven were HCMV-seropositive and one was seronegative. Study-wide results and limits: Roughly six donors showed dominant NKG2C+ clonotypes comprising roughly 1.0-7.5% of their CD8+ T cells.

Per the germline V gene, CDR1 is MNHEY and CDR2 is SVGAGI. The CDR3 has 17 amino acids. One entry per CDR3 protein, without DNA, is what TCRdb gives after re-calling the 5' RACE reads. The sample totals some 600,000 distinct CDR3 sequences. For this clonotype: Its antigen is not known.

Sequencing was done on a sample of blood T cells: a sorted CD56 or NKG2C T cell subset, CD4+ or CD8+ T cells, or bulk PBMC T cells (not recorded which). The rearrangement joins TRBV6-5 to TRBJ2-7; checking the TCRdb D call of TRBD1 is not possible without DNA. The clonotype was recovered from a man aged 18-30 years in good health. CDR3 region: CASSYSAGPVQAYEQYF.